Shown below are 11 T cell receptor beta chains from a single sample sequenced in a study of blood T cell repertoires in COVID-19. The repertoire was sequenced with immunoSEQ multiplex PCR; TCRdb's copy has only in-frame clones and lacks some. The table records approximately 320,000 clones, around nine tenths of them present only once. Sequencing input: peripheral blood. Every receptor here comes from a woman in her twenties or thirties with COVID-19, enrolled during active disease.

The chain combines TRBV7-2 with TRBJ2-1; the D gene is possibly TRBD2 (6 bases). This CDR3 is built from 15 residues. Germline lookup yields CDR1 SGHTA and CDR2 FQGNSA. V was shortened by 4 bases and J by 1 base, with 11 bases between the two germline ends. The chain's CDR3 is CASSYFGGSYNEQFF. The CDR3 nucleotides are TGTGCCAGCAGCTACTTTGGAGGGTCCTACAATGAGCAGTTCTTC.

This chain joins TRBV6-5 and TRBJ1-3, with D unclear. Deletions cut 6 bases from V and 4 bases from J, with 16 bases between. Germline V gene sequence: CDR1 MNHEY, CDR2 SVGAGI. This CDR3 spans 15 amino acids. CDR3 bases: TGTGCCAGCAGGGTGGGAGCTCGGAGCGGAAACACCATATATTTT. It encodes CASRVGARSGNTIYF.

V and J are TRBV7-2 and TRBJ1-1, with D unresolved. The CDR3 totals 14 residues. CDR1 is SGHTA, CDR2 FQGNSA, per germline. Trimming shortened V by 4 bases and J by 2 bases, and 11 bases separated the two germline ends. The CDR3 nucleotides are TGTGCCAGCAGCTCCAGAATAATAAACACTGAAGCTTTCTTT. Translation: CASSSRIINTEAFF.

The rearrangement joins TRBV4-1 to TRBJ2-1; a weak D match, TRBD1 (7 bases). V shed 2 bases and J shed 2 bases, with 16 bases lying between them. Germline V CDR1 and CDR2: MGHRA, YSYEKL. The CDR3 totals 17 residues. The CDR3 region has the DNA TGCGCCAGCAGCCAACAGCTGGGGGGACAGACCTACAATGAGCAGTTCTTC. It specifies CASSQQLGGQTYNEQFF.

V gene TRBV9 combines with J gene TRBJ2-1; 12 nucleotides line up with TRBD2. V was clipped by 0 bases and J by 13 bases; unmatched bases: 8. The length of the CDR3 is 15 residues. Germline V CDR1 and CDR2: SGDLS, YYNGEE. The CDR3 is CASSVGSSGGAGQFF. The CDR3 bases are TGTGCCAGCAGCGTAGGCTCTAGCGGGGGGGCCGGTCAGTTCTTC.

The chain uses TRBV6-2 or TRBV6-3 and TRBJ1-5, with D maybe TRBD1 (5 bases). Germline lookup yields CDR1 MNHEY and CDR2 SVGEGT. The CDR3 length is 14 residues. Trimming took off 2 bases at V and 4 bases at J, with 9 bases between the two ends. The CDR3 here is CASSYMPGNQPQHF. CDR3 nucleotide sequence: TGTGCCAGCAGTTACATGCCAGGGAATCAGCCCCAGCATTTT.

The genes are TRBV6-5 and TRBJ2-7, with TRBD2 as a possible D gene (6 bases). V gave up 8 bases and J gave up 4 bases, with 18 bases separating them. CDR1 MNHEY and CDR2 SVGAGI come from the germline V gene. The CDR3 runs 14 residues. CDR3 sequence reads: CASGELGGVYEQYF. As DNA, the CDR3 is TGTGCCAGCGGGGAGCTAGGAGGGGTTTACGAGCAGTACTTC.

CDR3 sequence (DNA): TGCGCCAGTGAACCCATCGGGGGGGCCGGGAATGAGCAGTTCTTC. This translates into CASEPIGGAGNEQFF. The rearrangement joins TRBV4-1 to TRBJ2-1; 8 nucleotides match TRBD2. Germline-derived CDR1 and CDR2 are MGHRA and YSYEKL. CDR3 length: 15 amino acids. The ends lost 9 bases at V and 7 bases at J; junction bases unmatched: 14.

This chain links TRBV15 with TRBJ2-7; 7 nucleotides line up with TRBD1. Germline trimming cut 3 bases from V and 1 base from J; bases unmatched to any gene: 6. The CDR3 runs 15 residues. Germline V CDR1 and CDR2: LNHNV, YYDKDF (reference sequence). CDR3 coding DNA: TGTGCCACCAGCAGGGGGGACAGTCTTTCCTACGAGCAGTACTTC. As protein: CATSRGDSLSYEQYF.

This rearrangement joins TRBV12-3 or TRBV12-4 to TRBJ1-5; D uncertain. The CDR3 has 13 residues. V was clipped by 3 bases and J by 7 bases, with 10 bases between them. This CDR3 is CASSFSQWQPQHF. CDR3 sequence (DNA): TGTGCCAGCAGTTTTTCCCAGTGGCAGCCCCAGCATTTT.

V gene TRBV13 combines with J gene TRBJ2-5; D gene ambiguous. CDR1 and CDR2 (germline): PRHDT, FYEKMQ (reference sequence). The CDR3 totals 13 residues. Trimming pared 5 bases from V and 1 base from J, leaving 8 bases between. The CDR3 DNA is TGTGCCAGCAGCCACTCATTCCAAGAGACCCAGTACTTC. Amino acids: CASSHSFQETQYF.